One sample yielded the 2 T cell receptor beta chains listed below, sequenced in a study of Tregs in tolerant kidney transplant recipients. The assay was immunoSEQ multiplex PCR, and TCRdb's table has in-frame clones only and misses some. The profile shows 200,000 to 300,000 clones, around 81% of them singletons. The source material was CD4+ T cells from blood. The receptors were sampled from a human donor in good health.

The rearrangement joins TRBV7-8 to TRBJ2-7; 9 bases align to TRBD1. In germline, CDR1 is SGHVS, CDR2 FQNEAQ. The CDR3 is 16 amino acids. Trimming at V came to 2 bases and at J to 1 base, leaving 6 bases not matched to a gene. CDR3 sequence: CASSLQAGQGSYEQYF. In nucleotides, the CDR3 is TGTGCCAGCAGCTTACAGGCGGGACAGGGATCCTACGAGCAGTACTTC. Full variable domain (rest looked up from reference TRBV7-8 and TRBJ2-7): GAGVSQSPRYKVAKRGQDVALRCDPISGHVSLFWYQQALGQGPEFLTYFQNEAQLDKSGLPSDRFFAERPEGSVSTLKIQRTQQEDSAVYLCASSLQAGQGSYEQYFGPGTRLTVT.

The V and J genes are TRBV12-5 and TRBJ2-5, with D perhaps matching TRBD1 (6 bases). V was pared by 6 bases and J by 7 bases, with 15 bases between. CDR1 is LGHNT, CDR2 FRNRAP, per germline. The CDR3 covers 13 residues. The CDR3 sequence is CASGLQGRGTQYF. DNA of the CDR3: TGTGCTAGTGGCCTACAGGGACGGGGGACCCAGTACTTC.